This T cell receptor beta chain is from a study of T cell repertoires in cytomegalovirus infection. Overall study: In the study, CMV epitopes included recently identified HLA-C-restricted and well-studied HLA-B-restricted ones. Notes on the study in general: Frequencies of public TCR beta families were cumulated, and this identified carriers of CMV plus the relevant HLA. Within the response measured ex vivo, HLA-C-restricted CMV-specific TCR beta clonotypes were dominant.

The CDR3 consists of 15 residues. V gave up 2 bases and J gave up 7 bases; unmatched junction bases: 3. From germline, CDR1 is MNHNS and CDR2 SASEGT. There are a few counts of this clonotype. Antigen unknown. TCRdb reanalysed the reads using MiXCR and keeps one entry per CDR3 protein. The table shows 650,000 to 900,000 distinct CDR3 sequences, with about 29% occurring only once. The sequence was obtained from a human donor in good health (CMV status not recorded). Some clones in this sample may be carry-over from other donors' samples. The sequenced sample was cultured CD8+ T cells from PBMCs, obtained from culture after CMV antigen stimulation. This chain uses TRBV6-1 with TRBJ1-6, with 9 positions matching TRBD1. CDR3 sequence reads: CASSELGTGNSPLHF. CDR3 in DNA: TGTGCCAGCAGTGAATTGGGGACAGGGAATTCACCCCTCCACTTT.